This T cell receptor (beta chain) was captured in a study of PD-L1 blockade in urothelial cancer. Synthetic spike-ins, TCR analog templates, were added into each PCR. The table came from immunoSEQ multiplex PCR; TCRdb's copy has only in-frame clones and leaves some out. The table records around 25,000 clones, around 88% of them present only once. CDR1 LGHNT and CDR2 FRNRAP come from the germline V gene. Trimming took 6 bases from V and 5 from J, leaving 13 bases between them. There are 13 residues in the CDR3. Patients' cancers were locally advanced or metastatic urothelial carcinomas. The starting material was PBMCs, obtained around atezolizumab (anti-PD-L1) treatment. The chain recombines TRBV12-5 with TRBJ1-1; D uncertain. This clonotype was sampled from a man aged 50 to 60 with urothelial cancer. The CDR3 region is CASGQRGWTEAFF. The CDR3 nucleotides read TGTGCTAGTGGCCAGCGGGGATGGACTGAAGCTTTCTTT. The full variable domain, with the rest looked up from reference TRBV12-5 and TRBJ1-1, is DARVTQTPRHKVTEMGQEVTMRCQPILGHNTVFWYRQTMMQGLELLAYFRNRAPLDDSGMPKDRFSAEMPDATLATLKIQPSEPRDSAVYFCASGQRGWTEAFFGQGTRLTVV.